This T cell receptor (beta chain) derives from a study of beta chain bispecific antibodies for T cell cancers. Points from the study as a whole: The TRBV12-3 share of total TRBV signal fell around 99% after anti-TRBV12 rather than anti-CD19 exposure. In these mixed samples, most targeted TRBV reads derived from the leukemia cell line. Non-targeted, unrelated TRBV family members appeared unchanged.

This clonotype was counted between two and nine times. Its antigen is as yet unknown. The CDR3 runs 17 residues. Germline V gene lookup returns CDR1 MNHEY and CDR2 SVGAGI. The junction had 9 bases not matched to a gene; V was cut back by 0 bases and J by 5 bases. Either OKT3 anti-CD3 antibody or CD3/CD28 beads expanded T cells from blood mononuclear cells over about three days. Some 5 x 10^4 normal T cells were cocultured with some 5 x 10^4 target cells and bispecific antibody. Using its own MiXCR run on the 5' RACE reads, TCRdb lists one record per CDR3 protein. The table lists 20,000 to 25,000 distinct CDR3 sequences, 2% to 2.5% of them singletons.

This sequence was found in a human donor in good health. Some clones in this sample may be carry-over from other donors' samples. The chain recombines TRBV6-5 with TRBJ2-2, with 7 nucleotides matching TRBD1. The sequencing used healthy donor T cells cultured with leukemia cells, collected from a culture containing a bispecific antibody targeting TCR Vbeta12. CDR3 sequence (DNA): TGTGCCAGCAGTTACTCGGAGACAGGGCGGTATACCGGGGAGCTGTTTTTT. It encodes CASSYSETGRYTGELFF.